The 9 T cell receptor beta chains presented below share a single source sample, sequenced in a study of blood T cells in healthy people across ages. Sample-barcoded 5' priming and a J-beta primer mix drove a second PCR of about 6 to 12 cycles. TCRdb reanalysed the 5' RACE reads using MiXCR and keeps one entry per CDR3 protein. The sample carries roughly 1.9 million distinct CDR3 sequences, around 42% recorded once. Sequences were obtained from blood. The origin of the receptors is a human donor in good health.

In its sample, this clonotype was seen a few times. This chain connects TRBV7-3 to TRBJ2-5, with TRBD1 matching 10 bases. J gave up 11 bases and V 3 bases, and 9 bases lay outside the gene matches. The CDR3 runs 14 residues. The germline gives CDR1 SGHTA, CDR2 FQGTGA. CDR3 sequence reads: CASSFTGTGEEQYF. The CDR3 DNA follows: TGTGCCAGCAGCTTCACGGGGACAGGGGAAGAGCAGTACTTC.

Details on this clonotype: Possible read error: a much larger clone is one base away. The chain uses TRBV7-3 and TRBJ2-1; no clear D. The germline V gene encodes CDR1 SGHTA and CDR2 FQGTGA. The CDR3 contains 13 residues. The CDR3 protein is CASSPSNSNKQFF. CDR3 nucleotides: TGTGCCAGCAGCCCTAGTAACTCCAATAAGCAGTTCTTC.

The chain couples TRBV7-3 to TRBJ2-3, with D perhaps TRBD2 (7 bases). Trimming stripped 3 bases from V and 0 bases from J, with 16 bases between. The CDR3 contains 17 residues. Germline loops: CDR1 SGHTA, CDR2 FQGTGA. CDR3 in amino acids: CASSLGGGAGSTDTQYF. In nucleotides, the CDR3 is TGTGCCAGCAGCTTGGGCGGGGGCGCCGGAAGCACAGATACGCAGTATTTT.

The chain has TRBV20-1 and TRBJ2-1, with D hard to call. The CDR3 loop spans 12 amino acids. The germline CDR1 and CDR2 sequences are DFQATT and SNEGSKA (reference sequence). V was pared by 6 bases and J by 8 bases, with 14 bases between. CDR3 in amino acids: CSARPQDHEQFF. CDR3 nucleotides: TGCAGTGCCAGACCGCAGGACCATGAGCAGTTCTTC.

This clonotype occurred a few times. The chain carries TRBV7-2 and TRBJ1-2; no clear D. V lost 2 bases, J lost 8 bases, and 9 bases lay in between. This CDR3 spans 12 amino acids. Germline CDR1 is SGHTA and CDR2 is FQGNSA. The CDR3 nucleotides are TGTGCCAGCAGCTTACAAAAACTGGGCTACACCTTC. Translating gives CASSLQKLGYTF. The complete variable domain, with remaining parts taken from reference TRBV7-2 and TRBJ1-2, reads GAGVSQSPSNKVTEKGKDVELRCDPISGHTALYWYRQSLGQGLEFLIYFQGNSAPDKSGLPSDRFSAERTGGSVSTLTIQRTQQEDSAVYLCASSLQKLGYTFGSGTRLTVV.

This clonotype showed up just a few times. The V and J genes are TRBV5-6 and TRBJ2-7; D is uncertain. Germline assignment: CDR1 SGHDT and CDR2 YYEEEE. This CDR3 is built from 14 residues. V was trimmed by 4 bases and J by 2 bases, leaving 13 bases between them. CDR3 nucleotides: TGTGCCAGCAGCCGCCCCGGCGGAACCTACGAGCAGTACTTC. This codes for CASSRPGGTYEQYF.

The V and J genes are TRBV7-3 and TRBJ2-1, with 10 nucleotides matching TRBD2. Germline V gives CDR1 SGHTA, CDR2 FQGTGA. The CDR3 contains 16 residues. Losses at the gene ends were 4 bases for V and 9 bases for J; bases not matched to a gene: 12. The CDR3 region has the DNA TGTGCCAGCAGCTCAAGCGGGGGGGTTGGCATCAGTGAGCAGTTCTTC. It yields the protein CASSSSGGVGISEQFF.

About this clonotype: At one end the junction does not follow the germline gene, possibly because of a read error. The rearrangement uses TRBV12-3 or TRBV12-4 and TRBJ2-5, with no clear D. The length of the CDR3 is 13 residues. The CDR3 is CACSFVPGETQYF. Here the CDR3 DNA reads TGTGCCTGCAGTTTTGTCCCGGGAGAGACCCAGTACTTC.

This clonotype has only a few counts. This chain uses TRBV9 with TRBJ2-3; no clear D. Germline V gene sequence: CDR1 SGDLS, CDR2 YYNGEE. The V gene lost 2 bases and the J gene lost 2 bases, with 9 bases spanning the gap. The CDR3 totals 14 residues. The DNA for the CDR3 is TGTGCCAGCAGCGTGGATGTGGTCACAGATACGCAGTATTTT. Protein product: CASSVDVVTDTQYF.